This section outlines one TCR beta chain sequence together with its context. Its antigen is undetermined. This sample stems from a study of cytomegalovirus exposure and HLA in healthy donors. Study outcomes and limitations: DRB1 had the most TCR associations and HLA-C the fewest, a later analysis found, with rates varying by HLA locus. Researchers left out some V segments, among them TRBV6-2 and TRBV6-3, as indistinguishable.

The germline CDR1 and CDR2 sequences are SEHNR and FQNEAQ (reference sequence). The CDR3 is made up of 15 amino acids. Deletions cut 0 bases from V and 6 bases from J, with 14 bases between. PCR was performed using 60 Vbeta and 13 Jbeta primers. Clones were read by immunoSEQ multiplex PCR, and TCRdb kept only the in-frame ones, dropping some. Seen in this sample are 75,000 to 80,000 clones; the ten most common clones hold 3% to 4.5%. The clonotype originates from a man between 18 and 29 years old in good health and CMV-seropositive. This chain uses TRBV7-9 with TRBJ1-2; D unclear. The sequenced material came from PBMCs. The CDR3 here is CASSLAAGPLDGYTF. The CDR3 DNA reads as TGTGCCAGCAGCTTAGCAGCAGGTCCCCTTGATGGCTACACCTTC.